These T cell receptor beta chains were read from a single sample in a study of somatic mutations in cytotoxic T cells in rheumatoid arthritis. The protocol was immunoSEQ multiplex PCR, while the TCRdb copy is restricted to in-frame clones and leaves out a portion. Of some 18,000 clones detected, roughly 82% appear once; the ten largest clones hold more than 7%. Material: CD8+ T cells sorted from blood. The receptors stem from an adult with rheumatoid arthritis. Both conserved end residues are part of each CDR3. The D gene is left open where the match is weak. Some rows mark clone size as missing; the rest say once, few, many or name a class of expanded clone.

>TRBJ1-6|-|TRBV6-4|few
CASSPSSGGNSPLHF
TGTGCCAGCAGTCCGTCTTCGGGGGGTAATTCACCCCTCCACTTT
>TRBJ2-7|TRBD2|TRBV7-2|-
CASSSQWLAGVGDEQYF
TGTGCCAGCAGCTCCCAATGGCTAGCGGGGGTTGGGGACGAGCAGTACTTC
>TRBJ1-2|TRBD1|TRBV29-1|-
CSVAPGQLYGYTF
TGCAGCGTCGCACCGGGACAGCTCTATGGCTACACCTTC
>TRBJ2-5|TRBD2|TRBV5-6|-
CASSLTSGRPQETQYF
TGTGCCAGCAGCTTGACTAGCGGGAGACCCCAAGAGACCCAGTACTTC
>TRBJ1-5|-|TRBV9|-
CASSVEGVVNQPQHF
TGTGCCAGCAGCGTAGAGGGGGTGGTCAATCAGCCCCAGCATTTT
>TRBJ2-7|TRBD1|TRBV10-1|few
CASREDRESYEQYF
TGCGCCAGCAGGGAAGACAGGGAATCCTACGAGCAGTACTTC
>TRBJ2-1|TRBD1|TRBV7-9|-
CASSLDPGTVYNEQFF
TGTGCCAGCAGCTTAGACCCCGGGACAGTTTACAATGAGCAGTTCTTC
>TRBJ1-2|-|TRBV9|-
CASSPSSGYGYTF
TGTGCCAGCAGCCCATCTTCGGGTTATGGCTACACCTTC
>TRBJ2-6|TRBD1|TRBV19|-
CASSLAPGQQSGANVLTF
TGTGCCAGTAGCTTAGCCCCGGGACAGCAGTCTGGGGCCAACGTCCTGACTTTC
>TRBJ1-2|TRBD1|TRBV19|-
CASSSGQGARYGYTF
TGTGCCAGTAGTTCGGGACAGGGGGCTCGGTATGGCTACACCTTC
>TRBJ2-7|-|TRBV4-1|-
CASSQATEREQYF
TGCGCCAGCAGCCAAGCAACAGAAAGGGAGCAGTACTTC